Presented here are 10 T cell receptor beta chains from one specimen sequenced in a study of human T cells and chemical hapten exposure. Using its own MiXCR run on the RACE reads, TCRdb lists one record per CDR3 protein. The table shows tens of thousands of distinct CDR3 sequences, with 9.5% to 15% occurring only once. As to time point: pre-sensitization, week 0. Described treatment: therapeutic diphenylcyclopropenone sensitization with weekly scalp DPC. Extraction yielded total RNA from whole blood (unfractionated). Here the sequenced sample was whole blood, taken in connection with sensitization to the hapten diphenylcyclopropenone (DPC). These receptors were taken from a woman aged 40 to 50 with alopecia areata. Some clones in this sample may be carry-over from other donors' samples.

The chain combines TRBV2 with TRBJ1-2, with 8 bases lining up with TRBD1. The germline V gene has CDR1 SNHLY and CDR2 FYNNEI. Unmatched junction bases numbered 11, after V lost 1 base and J lost 4 bases. The CDR3 is made up of 17 amino acids. This CDR3 is CASSEGGQGKGLYGYTF. The CDR3 nucleotides are TGTGCCAGCAGTGAAGGTGGACAGGGAAAAGGTCTCTATGGCTACACCTTC.

This clonotype has a count of ten or more. The rearrangement joins TRBV5-1 to TRBJ2-2; D is unclear. CDR3 size: 16 residues. The V gene lost 4 bases and the J gene lost 7 bases, with 20 bases spanning the gap. The germline CDR1 and CDR2 sequences are SGHRS and YFSETQ. CDR3: CASSTGAIGMGGELFF. CDR3 DNA sequence: TGCGCCAGCAGCACCGGTGCGATTGGAATGGGCGGGGAGCTGTTTTTT. The full variable domain, completed using reference TRBV5-1 and TRBJ2-2, is KAGVTQTPRYLIKTRGQQVTLSCSPISGHRSVSWYQQTPGQGLQFLFEYFSETQRNKGNFPGRFSGRQFSNSRSEMNVSTLELGDSALYLCASSTGAIGMGGELFFGEGSRLTVL.

The table lists this clonotype with a few counts. The chain recombines TRBV28 with TRBJ1-6; 7 bases line up with TRBD1. The trim removed 4 bases at V and 7 bases at J, leaving 13 bases unmatched. The CDR3 length is 17 residues. Germline CDR1 MDHEN, CDR2 SYDVKM. CDR3 coding DNA: TGTGCCAGCAGTTCGCCCGGGACAGTGGGGAAAAATTCACCCCTCCACTTT. The encoded protein is CASSSPGTVGKNSPLHF. Based on the CDR3 plus reference TRBV28 and TRBJ1-6, the full variable domain is DVKVTQSSRYLVKRTGEKVFLECVQDMDHENMFWYRQDPGLGLRLIYFSYDVKMKEKGDIPEGYSVSREKKERFSLILESASTNQTSMYLCASSSPGTVGKNSPLHFGNGTRLTVT.

This clonotype was counted ten times or more. The V gene is TRBV12-3 or TRBV12-4, the J gene TRBJ2-6, with 7 bases identical to TRBD1. V lost 6 bases to trimming and J lost 1 base; unmatched junction nucleotides: 15. This CDR3 has 19 amino acids. In DNA form, the CDR3 reads TGTGCCAGCAGCCAGTCGAAGACAGGGTACCAATCTGGGGCCAACGTCCTGACTTTC. Its protein product is CASSQSKTGYQSGANVLTF.

This clonotype occurred many times. CDR3 amino acids: CASSPEELAGYNEQFF. For the CDR3, the DNA is TGCGCCAGCAGCCCCGAAGAACTAGCGGGGTACAATGAGCAGTTCTTC. The chain is built from TRBV4-1 and TRBJ2-1; 10 bases match TRBD2. There are 16 residues in the CDR3. The ends lost 4 bases at V and 4 bases at J; junction bases unmatched: 7. Germline CDR1 reads MGHRA; CDR2 reads YSYEKL.

The chain recombines TRBV28 with TRBJ2-7; D gene ambiguous. The V gene's germline CDR1 is MDHEN and CDR2 SYDVKM. V was clipped by 6 bases and J by 2 bases, with 8 bases between them. This CDR3 region has 12 residues. CDR3 sequence: CASRGLAYEQYF. The CDR3 DNA reads TGTGCCAGCAGAGGGCTAGCCTACGAGCAGTACTTC.

The V gene is TRBV5-1, the J gene TRBJ2-1; perhaps D is TRBD1 or TRBD2 (6 bases each). The germline V and J ends were trimmed by 4 bases and 10 bases, with 9 bases remaining between them. In germline, CDR1 is SGHRS, CDR2 YFSETQ. The CDR3 has 11 residues. Here the CDR3 reads CASSGGLEQFF. In DNA, the CDR3 is TGCGCCAGCAGCGGGGGGCTAGAGCAGTTCTTC.

The table lists this clonotype with many counts. This chain joins TRBV12-3 or TRBV12-4 and TRBJ2-1, with 12 positions matching TRBD2. The CDR3 is 15 residues long. Trimming took 0 bases from V and 6 from J; bases not matched to a gene: 0. The CDR3 protein is CASSLATSGSNEQFF. CDR3 coding DNA: TGTGCCAGCAGTTTAGCGACTAGCGGGAGCAATGAGCAGTTCTTC.

The chain carries TRBV9 and TRBJ1-1, with TRBD1 as a possible D gene (5 bases). The ends were cut back, 5 bases at V and 0 bases at J, with 14 bases in the middle. This CDR3 contains 15 residues. Germline assignment: CDR1 SGDLS and CDR2 YYNGEE. The CDR3 DNA follows: TGTGCCAGCAGGTCGACAGCAAACATGAACACTGAAGCTTTCTTT. It encodes CASRSTANMNTEAFF.

In this sample, this clonotype turned up many times. The chain is built from TRBV24-1 and TRBJ1-2, with no clear D. Germline V gene data show CDR1 as KGHDR and CDR2 as SFDVKD. V was shortened by 7 bases and J by 6 bases, with 14 bases between the two germline ends. The CDR3 is 13 residues long. The CDR3 coding sequence is TGTGCCACCAGCCACACCGGGATCGATGGCTACACCTTC. As protein: CATSHTGIDGYTF.